The 17 T cell receptor beta chains listed next were all sequenced from one sample in a study of control samples from healthy donors and cancer patients. The method was immunoSEQ multiplex PCR; TCRdb's version includes in-frame clones alone and lacks a portion of them. The profile shows roughly 150,000 clones, around nine tenths of them singletons. The sample taken for sequencing was blood. Receptor source: a woman in her twenties or thirties in good health.

This clone appeared a single time. The J gene is TRBJ1-6, the V gene TRBV28; 10 positions agree with TRBD1. The CDR3 length is 14 residues. Germline values: CDR1 MDHEN, CDR2 SYDVKM. V lost 4 bases to trimming and J lost 11 bases; unmatched junction nucleotides: 5. Here the CDR3 DNA reads TGTGCCAGCAGTTCCGGACAGGGGGTTCCACCCCTCCACTTT. Protein: CASSSGQGVPPLHF.

The chain has TRBV9 and TRBJ2-5, with D unclear. Trimming took off 0 bases at V and 0 bases at J, with 9 bases between the two ends. The CDR3 totals 15 residues. Germline values: CDR1 SGDLS, CDR2 YYNGEE. CDR3 in amino acids: CASSVADINQETQYF. The CDR3 region has the DNA TGTGCCAGCAGCGTAGCTGACATTAACCAAGAGACCCAGTACTTC.

The V and J genes are TRBV6-8 and TRBJ2-1, with D tentatively TRBD1 (7 bases). The CDR3 runs 16 residues. V gave up 0 bases and J gave up 6 bases, with 15 bases separating them. Germline V gene data show CDR1 as MNHGY and CDR2 as SAAAGT. The CDR3 bases are TGTGCCAGCAGTTACTCTGGAGGGGGCGTGTGCAATGAGCAGTTCTTC. This codes for CASSYSGGGVCNEQFF.

V is TRBV5-1 and J is TRBJ2-5, with 7 positions matching TRBD2. CDR1 and CDR2 from the germline V gene are SGHRS and YFSETQ. CDR3 length: 15 residues. The V and J ends lost 0 bases and 5 bases, in that order; junction bases with no gene match: 7. DNA for the CDR3: TGCGCCAGCAGCTTGGGGGGAGGGCCGTGGGAGACCCAGTACTTC. It yields the protein CASSLGGGPWETQYF.

V usage is TRBV28 and J usage is TRBJ2-7, with D unclear. Germline CDR1 is MDHEN and CDR2 is SYDVKM. With 8 bases removed from V and 3 bases from J, the gap between germline ends came to 14 bases. The CDR3 is made up of 13 amino acids. The CDR3 DNA sequence: TGTGCCAGCTTGGGTAGTCAGAGCTACGAGCAGTACTTC. Encoded protein: CASLGSQSYEQYF.

The chain couples TRBV9 to TRBJ1-2, with D uncertain. Trimming cost V 4 bases and J 3 bases, with 10 bases left between them. From germline, CDR1 is SGDLS and CDR2 YYNGEE. CDR3 length: 13 amino acids. CDR3 sequence (DNA): TGTGCCAGCAGCCCCACAGACGACTATGGCTACACCTTC. This sequence encodes CASSPTDDYGYTF.

This chain connects TRBV4-1 to TRBJ2-1, with 8 bases lining up with TRBD2. Per germline, CDR1 MGHRA and CDR2 YSYEKL. The V segment lost 2 bases and the J segment 6 bases; nucleotides outside the gene matches: 9. The length of the CDR3 is 16 residues. CDR3 nucleotide sequence: TGCGCCAGCAGCCAATGGTCGGGAGGGCCCCGCAATGAGCAGTTCTTC. This encodes CASSQWSGGPRNEQFF.

The J gene is TRBJ2-7, the V gene TRBV7-2; no firm D call. This CDR3 region has 15 residues. Germline CDR1 reads SGHTA; CDR2 reads FQGNSA. Trimming left V 0 bases short and J 1 base short, with 10 bases between. CDR3 in amino acids: CASSLARTVSYEQYF. As DNA, the CDR3 is TGTGCCAGCAGCTTAGCACGGACGGTTTCCTACGAGCAGTACTTC.

This chain connects TRBV12-3 or TRBV12-4 to TRBJ1-1; the D is unclear. This CDR3 contains 13 residues. V was pared by 3 bases and J by 2 bases, with 7 bases between. CDR3 sequence reads: CASSFEVNTEAFF. The CDR3 region has the DNA TGTGCCAGCAGTTTTGAGGTTAACACTGAAGCTTTCTTT.

The V call is TRBV27, the J call TRBJ1-2; D might be TRBD1 (6 bases). The V end was cut by 6 bases, the J end by 2 bases, with 13 bases between. This CDR3 is built from 14 residues. Germline V gene lookup returns CDR1 MNHEY and CDR2 SMNVEV (reference sequence). CDR3 DNA: TGTGCCAGCAGCCTCTCGGGGGGCAACTATGGCTACACCTTC. Amino acids: CASSLSGGNYGYTF.

This rearrangement joins TRBV5-4 to TRBJ2-1, with D maybe TRBD1 (7 bases). Germline values: CDR1 SGHNT, CDR2 YYREEE (reference sequence). The CDR3 consists of 15 residues. V dropped 3 bases and J dropped 5 bases, with 15 bases sitting between them. DNA for the CDR3: TGTGCCAGCAGCTCCCCTCCCAGGGGGGACAATGAGCAGTTCTTC. Its protein product is CASSSPPRGDNEQFF.

The chain couples TRBV7-9 to TRBJ1-1; TRBD1 matches 7 bases. Germline trimming cut 6 bases from V and 7 bases from J; bases unmatched to any gene: 5. CDR3 length: 12 amino acids. Germline-derived CDR1 and CDR2 are SEHNR and FQNEAQ (reference sequence). The CDR3 protein is CASRDQGGEAFF. As DNA, the CDR3 is TGTGCCAGCAGGGACCAGGGGGGTGAAGCTTTCTTT.

This clone was observed once. The V call is TRBV4-2, the J call TRBJ2-1; tentative D call: TRBD1 (5 bases). V lost 0 bases and J lost 7, with 10 bases in between. Germline CDR1 and CDR2: LGHNA and YNFKEQ. The CDR3 has 14 amino acids. CDR3 protein: CASSQDLAGNEQFF. DNA of the CDR3: TGTGCCAGCAGCCAAGATCTCGCAGGGAATGAGCAGTTCTTC.

This clone was seen just once. The genes are TRBV6-4 and TRBJ1-5; a possible D gene is TRBD1 (6 bases). This CDR3 spans 15 amino acids. Trimming cost V 5 bases and J 0 bases, with 11 bases left between them. Germline-derived CDR1 and CDR2 are MRHNA and SNTAGT. CDR3 residues: CASSIGGDSNQPQHF. The CDR3 nucleotides are TGTGCCAGCAGTATAGGGGGGGATAGCAATCAGCCCCAGCATTTT.

J is TRBJ1-2 and V is TRBV28; 9 nucleotides align to TRBD1. V lost 7 bases, J lost 7 bases, and 10 bases stayed unmatched. From germline, CDR1 is MDHEN and CDR2 SYDVKM. The CDR3 is made up of 14 amino acids. CDR3 nucleotide sequence: TGTGCCAGCACGAACACAGGGGGCTTGGGTGGCTACACCTTC. As protein: CASTNTGGLGGYTF.

V gene TRBV5-4 combines with J gene TRBJ2-1, with TRBD2 matching 11 bases. The V gene's germline CDR1 is SGHNT and CDR2 YYREEE (reference sequence). The ends lost 2 bases at V and 4 bases at J; junction bases unmatched: 8. This CDR3 contains 17 residues. The DNA of the CDR3 is TGTGCCAGCAGCTTCGGTGGGGTAGCGGGAGGGTACAATGAGCAGTTCTTC. Protein product: CASSFGGVAGGYNEQFF.

The chain has TRBV7-3 and TRBJ2-3; TRBD2 matches 7 bases. Germline CDR1 reads SGHTA; CDR2 reads FQGTGA. This CDR3 spans 16 amino acids. V trimming: 0 bases; J trimming: 4 bases; junction bases outside the gene matches: 7. The CDR3 protein is CASSLTGGSTSDTQYF. CDR3 nucleotides: TGTGCCAGCAGCTTAACGGGCGGGAGTACGTCAGATACGCAGTATTTT.